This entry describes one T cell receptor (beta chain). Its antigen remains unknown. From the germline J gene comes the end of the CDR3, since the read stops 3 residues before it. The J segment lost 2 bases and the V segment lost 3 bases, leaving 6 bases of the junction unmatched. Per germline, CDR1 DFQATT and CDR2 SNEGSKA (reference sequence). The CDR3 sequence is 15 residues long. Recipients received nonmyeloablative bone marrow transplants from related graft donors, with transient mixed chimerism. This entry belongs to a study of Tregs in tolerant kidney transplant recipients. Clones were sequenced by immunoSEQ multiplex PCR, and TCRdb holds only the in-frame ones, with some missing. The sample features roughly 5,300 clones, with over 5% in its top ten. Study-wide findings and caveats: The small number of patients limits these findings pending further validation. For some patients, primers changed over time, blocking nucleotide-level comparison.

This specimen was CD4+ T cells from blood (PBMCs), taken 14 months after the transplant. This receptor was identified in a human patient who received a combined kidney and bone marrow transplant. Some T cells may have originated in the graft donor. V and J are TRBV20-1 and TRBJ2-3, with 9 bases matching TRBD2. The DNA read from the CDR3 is TGCAGTGCTAGGGGCGGGGGGGCCCCCACAGATACG. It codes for CSARGGGAPTDT. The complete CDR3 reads CSARGGGAPTDTQYF.